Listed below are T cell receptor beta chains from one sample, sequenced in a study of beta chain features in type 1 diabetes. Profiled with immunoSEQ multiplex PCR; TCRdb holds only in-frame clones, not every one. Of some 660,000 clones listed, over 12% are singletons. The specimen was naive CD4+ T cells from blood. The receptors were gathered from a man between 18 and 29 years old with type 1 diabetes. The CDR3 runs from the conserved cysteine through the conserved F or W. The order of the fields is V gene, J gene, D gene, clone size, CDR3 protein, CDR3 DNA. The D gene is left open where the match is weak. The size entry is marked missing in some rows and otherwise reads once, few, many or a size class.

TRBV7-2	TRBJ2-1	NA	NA	CASSLGFGQFF	TGTGCCAGCAGCTTAGGATTTGGGCAGTTCTTC
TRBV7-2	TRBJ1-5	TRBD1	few	CASSLGGQGMNQPQHF	TGTGCCAGCAGCCTGGGCGGACAGGGAATGAATCAGCCCCAGCATTTT
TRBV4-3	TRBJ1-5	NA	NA	CASSQAPGVAPQHF	TGCGCCAGCAGCCAAGCCCCGGGGGTAGCGCCCCAGCATTTT
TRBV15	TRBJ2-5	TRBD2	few	CASRTSGGETQYF	TGTGCCTCACGGACTAGCGGAGGCGAGACCCAGTACTTC
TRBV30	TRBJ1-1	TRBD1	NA	CAWSTDRGTEAFF	TGTGCCTGGAGCACAGACAGGGGTACTGAAGCTTTCTTT
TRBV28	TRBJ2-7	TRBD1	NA	CASSPGQGLHEQYF	TGTGCCAGCAGTCCAGGACAGGGGCTCCACGAGCAGTACTTC
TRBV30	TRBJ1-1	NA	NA	CAWGKTANTEAFF	TGTGCCTGGGGCAAGACAGCGAACACTGAAGCTTTCTTT
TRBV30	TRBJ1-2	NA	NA	CAWSSSLSYGYTF	TGTGCCTGGAGTTCCTCCCTCAGCTATGGCTACACCTTC
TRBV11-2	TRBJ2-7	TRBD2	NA	CASSLVPLAGTGEQYF	TGTGCCAGCAGCTTAGTTCCCCTAGCGGGGACCGGGGAGCAGTACTTC
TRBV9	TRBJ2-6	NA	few	CASSVLTASGANVLTF	TGTGCCAGCAGCGTTTTGACAGCCTCTGGGGCCAACGTCCTGACTTTC
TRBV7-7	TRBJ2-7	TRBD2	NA	CASSSGGLHYEQYF	TGTGCTAGCAGCAGCGGGGGACTCCACTACGAGCAGTACTTC
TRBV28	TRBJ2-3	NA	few	CASRGSPDTQYF	TGTGCCAGCAGGGGAAGCCCAGATACGCAGTATTTT
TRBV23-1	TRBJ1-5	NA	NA	CASTYFRNQPQHF	TGCGCCAGCACCTACTTCCGCAATCAGCCCCAGCATTTT
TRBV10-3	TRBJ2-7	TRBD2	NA	CAISNDPGLAGRSYEQYF	TGTGCCATCAGCAACGACCCGGGACTAGCGGGCCGCTCCTACGAGCAGTACTTC
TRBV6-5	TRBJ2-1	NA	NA	CASSSVAASSYNEQFF	TGTGCCAGCAGTTCCGTAGCGGCCAGCTCCTACAATGAGCAGTTCTTC
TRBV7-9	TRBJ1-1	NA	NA	CASSLTGRMNTEAFF	TGTGCCAGCAGCTTAACAGGCAGGATGAACACTGAAGCTTTCTTT
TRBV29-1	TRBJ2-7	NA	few	CSVSMTGVAYEQYF	TGCAGCGTTAGTATGACAGGAGTTGCCTACGAGCAGTACTTC
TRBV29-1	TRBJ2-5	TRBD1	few	CSADQGAEETQYF	TGCAGCGCTGACCAGGGGGCGGAGGAGACCCAGTACTTC
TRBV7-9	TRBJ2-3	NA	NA	CASSTGHWSTDTQYF	TGTGCCAGCAGTACGGGACACTGGAGCACAGATACGCAGTATTTT
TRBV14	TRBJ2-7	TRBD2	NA	CACRSSGGSYEQYF	TGTGCCTGCAGGTCGAGCGGGGGATCCTACGAGCAGTACTTC
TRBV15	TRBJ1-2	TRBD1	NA	CATSRDRQGKGYTF	TGTGCCACCAGCAGAGATCGACAGGGGAAAGGCTACACCTTC
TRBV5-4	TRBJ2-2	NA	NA	CASSSRDSGELFF	TGTGCCAGCAGCTCCAGGGATTCCGGGGAGCTGTTTTTT
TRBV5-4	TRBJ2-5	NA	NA	CASSAEREETQYF	TGTGCCAGCAGCGCGGAAAGGGAAGAGACCCAGTACTTC
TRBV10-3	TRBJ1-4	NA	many	CAISESEKLFF	TGTGCCATCAGTGAAAGTGAAAAACTGTTTTTT
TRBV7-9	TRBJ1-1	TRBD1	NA	CASSQGDRVTEAFF	TGTGCCAGCAGCCAAGGGGACAGGGTTACTGAAGCTTTCTTT
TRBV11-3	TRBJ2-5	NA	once	CASSLGTGRGETQYF	TGTGCCAGCAGCTTAGGGACAGGGAGGGGAGAGACCCAGTACTTC
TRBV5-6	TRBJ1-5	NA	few	CASSSRGIIGNQPQHF	TGTGCCAGCAGCTCGCGAGGGATCATCGGCAATCAGCCCCAGCATTTT
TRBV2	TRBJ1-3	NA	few	CASSVYGNTIYF	TGTGCCAGCAGTGTGTACGGAAACACCATATATTTT
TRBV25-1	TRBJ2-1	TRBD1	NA	CASSELGLRTGGYNEQFF	TGTGCCAGCAGTGAATTGGGGTTAAGGACAGGGGGCTATAATGAGCAGTTCTTC
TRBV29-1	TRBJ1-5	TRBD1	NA	CSVRDRADSNQPQHF	TGCAGCGTTCGGGACAGGGCGGATAGCAATCAGCCCCAGCATTTT
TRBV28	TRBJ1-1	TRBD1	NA	CASRPPDRGGSAFF	TGTGCCAGCAGACCCCCGGACAGGGGCGGTAGCGCTTTCTTT
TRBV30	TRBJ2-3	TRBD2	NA	CAWGSLAGGANTQYF	TGTGCCTGGGGGTCCCTAGCGGGAGGTGCAAATACGCAGTATTTT
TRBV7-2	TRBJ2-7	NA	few	CASSLMALYEQYF	TGTGCCAGCAGCTTAATGGCCCTCTACGAGCAGTACTTC
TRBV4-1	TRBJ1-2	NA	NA	CASSQDGGTGYTF	TGCGCCAGCAGCCAAGATGGTGGGACTGGCTACACCTTC
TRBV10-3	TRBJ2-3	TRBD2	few	CAISGSGNDRAQYF	TGTGCCATCAGTGGAAGCGGGAACGATAGAGCGCAGTATTTT
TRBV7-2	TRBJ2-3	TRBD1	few	CASSLDRGSTDTQYF	TGTGCCAGCAGCTTAGACAGGGGGTCCACAGATACGCAGTATTTT